This T cell receptor (beta chain) was identified during a study of early T cells in non-severe SARS-CoV-2 infection. Study background: Unsorted whole blood bulk RNA was sequenced, with unpaired chains.

On this clonotype: Its antigen is still unknown.

Whole-study results and caveats: The study's VDJdb matching favored anti-spike CD8 responses and missed private and CD4 specificities.

Individual cDNA molecules received unique molecular identifiers during library preparation. TCRdb re-analysed the 5' RACE reads in MiXCR, keeping a single row per CDR3 protein. The sample contains 90,000 to 120,000 distinct CDR3 sequences, approximately 12% of which appear only once. The receptor was derived from an adult who was a healthcare worker with PCR-confirmed SARS-CoV-2 infection or an uninfected control (not recorded which). The sequenced sample consisted of whole blood.

CDR3 DNA sequence: TGCAGCGTTGAAGAGGGAGGTCCGAACACCGGGGAGCTGTTTTTT. It codes for CSVEEGGPNTGELFF. This chain connects TRBV29-1 to TRBJ2-2; D possibly corresponds to TRBD2 (6 bases). V was shortened by 0 bases and J by 0 bases, with 8 bases between the two germline ends. The CDR3 sequence is 15 residues long. Germline V gene data show CDR1 as SQVTM and CDR2 as ANQGSEA.